This TCR beta chain appears in the sequencing data of a study of blood T cell repertoires in COVID-19. Study overall: PBMCs, B-cell-depleted T cells, or T cells provided the cDNA or gDNA that made up the material.

In the original analysis: Amplified reference gene primers provided the basis for estimating nucleated cell counts. Sequenced by immunoSEQ multiplex PCR; TCRdb stores in-frame clones only, minus some. V and J calls and clone size are those listed in that table; D and trimming were worked out from the DNA. The data show about 200,000 clones, roughly 90% seen once. The CDR3 has 15 amino acids. V was shortened by 0 bases and J by 4 bases, with 9 bases between the two germline ends. CDR1 and CDR2 (germline): LNHNV, YYDKDF (reference sequence). Enrolment of Seattle patients took place during active infection, and they were followed longitudinally.

Sample: peripheral blood. This TCR was recovered from a man in his 60s with COVID-19, enrolled during active disease. The chain is built from TRBV15 and TRBJ2-2; D possibly corresponds to TRBD1 (6 bases). CDR3 coding DNA: TGTGCCACCAGCAGAGATTGGACAGCCACCGGGGAGCTGTTTTTT. This sequence encodes CATSRDWTATGELFF.